The 8 T cell receptor beta chains in this list originate from one sample, sequenced in a study of OX40 agonist ivuxolimab in advanced cancers. Preparation of the library involved the immunoSEQ multiplex PCR assay. TCRdb mirrors the immuneACCESS table, restricted to in-frame sequences. Some clones are absent from its copies; in checked studies, under half trace to an unresolved V gene, and the reason for the others is unknown. The sample table contains roughly 93,000 clones; only one count was recorded for about four fifths of them. 5.5% of the sample is in the top ten clones. The sample here was CD4+ or CD8+ T cells sorted from blood, taken in a trial of the OX40 agonist ivuxolimab. Source of these receptors: an adult with an advanced solid tumor such as melanoma, head and neck, liver or kidney cancer.

The rearrangement links TRBV5-1 to TRBJ1-4, with D unclear. Germline loops: CDR1 SGHRS, CDR2 YFSETQ. Trimming left V 2 bases short and J 0 bases short, with 11 bases between. The CDR3 sequence is 16 residues long. DNA for the CDR3: TGCGCCAGCAGCTTAGGCATAGGGTCAACTAATGAAAAACTGTTTTTT. This sequence encodes CASSLGIGSTNEKLFF.

J is TRBJ2-1 and V is TRBV13, with 13 bases aligning to TRBD2. CDR1 is PRHDT, CDR2 FYEKMQ, per germline (reference sequence). This CDR3 has 16 amino acids. V dropped 3 bases and J dropped 9; count of bases not matched to a gene: 8. This CDR3 is CASSFETSGGVGEQFF. The CDR3 nucleotides read TGTGCCAGCAGCTTCGAAACTAGCGGGGGGGTCGGTGAGCAGTTCTTC.

This clone was seen more than once but under ten times. The V and J genes are TRBV6-6 and TRBJ1-3; D is uncertain. Trimming took 6 bases from V and 8 from J, leaving 17 bases between them. Germline lookup yields CDR1 MNHNY and CDR2 SVGAGI (reference sequence). The CDR3 contains 14 residues. The CDR3 coding sequence is TGTGCCAGCAGCTTGACGGATCCGGTGGACACCATATATTTT. Its translation: CASSLTDPVDTIYF.

This rearrangement joins TRBV27 to TRBJ2-3; the match to TRBD1 covers 10 bases. There are 16 residues in the CDR3. Germline V gene sequence: CDR1 MNHEY, CDR2 SMNVEV (reference sequence). Trimming took 5 bases from V and 5 from J; bases not matched to a gene: 10. CDR3 DNA sequence: TGTGCCAGCAGTCCCGCGGACAGGGGGTACATAGATACGCAGTATTTT. This encodes CASSPADRGYIDTQYF.

V and J are TRBV9 and TRBJ1-6, with D maybe TRBD1 (5 bases). From germline, CDR1 is SGDLS and CDR2 YYNGEE. The length of the CDR3 is 14 residues. V shed 3 bases and J shed 10 bases, with 14 bases lying between them. CDR3 amino acids: CASSAQGFRSPLHF. CDR3 in DNA: TGTGCCAGCAGCGCCCAGGGCTTTCGGTCACCCCTCCACTTT.

J is TRBJ1-1 and V is TRBV11-2; possibly TRBD1 for D (5 bases). Germline V gene data show CDR1 as SGHAT and CDR2 as FQNNGV. V was pared by 1 base and J by 2 bases, with 14 bases between. The CDR3 is made up of 16 amino acids. CDR3 DNA: TGTGCCAGCAGCTTAGGATCCACGCAGGGAAACACTGAAGCTTTCTTT. Translating it yields CASSLGSTQGNTEAFF. The whole variable domain, filled in from reference TRBV11-2 and TRBJ1-1, reads EAGVAQSPRYKIIEKRQSVAFWCNPISGHATLYWYQQILGQGPKLLIQFQNNGVVDDSQLPKDRFSAERLKGVDSTLKIQPAKLEDSAVYLCASSLGSTQGNTEAFFGQGTRLTVV.

About this clone itself: At one end the junction does not follow the germline gene, possibly because of a read error. The chain recombines TRBV27 with TRBJ2-7; D tentatively fits TRBD1 or TRBD2 (6 bases each). Looked up from germline, CDR1 is MNHEY and CDR2 is SMNVEV (reference sequence). The CDR3 loop spans 13 amino acids. The CDR3 sequence is CTSSAGGRYEQYF. The CDR3 coding sequence is TGTACCAGCAGCGCCGGGGGCAGGTACGAGCAGTACTTC.

This chain uses TRBV6-5 with TRBJ1-1; D is uncertain. The CDR3 is 13 amino acids. Trimming removed 2 bases at V and 10 bases at J, with 14 bases between. Per the germline V gene, CDR1 is MNHEY and CDR2 is SVGAGI. In DNA form, the CDR3 reads TGTGCCAGCAGTTACGGGCCAGTTGCGGTAGCTTTCTTT. It translates to CASSYGPVAVAFF.